This T cell receptor (beta chain) was captured by sequencing in a study of neurological immune-mediated disorders. Findings and limits, study-wide: It was HTLV-1-associated myelopathy that showed the most TCR clonal expansion, while multiple sclerosis showed the least, falling below healthy controls. Phylogenetic grouping placed 18 of 34 multiple sclerosis patients' repertoires in one related-CDR3 cluster, a possible signature.

This clonotype was picked up many times. The antigen remains unidentified. TCRdb re-called the 5' RACE reads through MiXCR, storing one row per CDR3 protein. The data show about 62,000 distinct CDR3 sequences, about 3.5% seen once. The CDR3 totals 16 residues. With 0 bases removed from V and 7 bases from J, the gap between germline ends came to 19 bases. CDR1 and CDR2 from the germline V gene are SGHRS and YFSETQ. The receptor was derived from a woman between 45 and 65 years old with multiple sclerosis. The rearrangement uses TRBV5-1 and TRBJ2-5; D may correspond to TRBD1 or TRBD2 (5 bases each). Sample: PBMCs. The CDR3 DNA reads as TGCGCCAGCAGCTTGGATTGGACATCGGGGTGGGGGACCCAGTACTTC. This sequence encodes CASSLDWTSGWGTQYF.